Below, 15 T cell receptor beta chains from the same sample are listed, as sequenced in a study of metastatic and nonmetastatic thyroid tumors (dated by TCRdb to 2020 to 2021). The library relied on PCR. The sequencer listed for this sample is Illumina HiSeq 4000. The raw public reads went through TCRdb reprocessing: fastp at Q25, MiXCR clone calling, in-frame beta chains kept. The sample profile shows 25,000 to 35,000 clones; 17% of them were found once. Of the sample, 4% to 5% falls within the top ten clones. No treatment had been received by any patient before thyroid surgery. The sample was blood. The receptors were gathered from a female donor with papillary thyroid cancer or a benign thyroid nodule (not recorded which). Some clones in this sample may be carry-over from other donors' samples.

Ten or more counts support this clone. V gene TRBV2 combines with J gene TRBJ1-1; D call uncertain. V was shortened by 2 bases and J by 4 bases, with 11 bases between the two germline ends. The CDR3 is 14 amino acids. Germline CDR1 and CDR2: SNHLY and FYNNEI. CDR3 bases: TGTGCCAGCAGTGAATCCCCCGGGGTCACTGAAGCTTTCTTT. It yields the protein CASSESPGVTEAFF.

As to this clone: Here the CDR3 omits its conserved ending phenylalanine or tryptophan, so a read error is the likely source. V usage is TRBV6-1 and J usage is TRBJ1-2, with 11 bases lining up with TRBD1. The CDR3 is made up of 15 amino acids. The ends lost 6 bases at V and 6 bases at J; junction bases unmatched: 9. Germline CDR1 is MNHNS and CDR2 is SASEGT. CDR3 sequence: CASRRDRGNSDGYTI. The CDR3 nucleotides are TGTGCCAGCAGGAGGGACAGGGGGAATTCGGATGGCTACACCATC.

This rearrangement joins TRBV2 to TRBJ2-1, with 8 positions matching TRBD2. V dropped 9 bases and J dropped 7; count of bases not matched to a gene: 17. Germline V CDR1 and CDR2: SNHLY, FYNNEI. The CDR3 sequence is 16 residues long. In nucleotides, the CDR3 is TGTGCCAGAGACACGTTTAGCGGGGTGGCGGGGAATGAGCAGTTCTTC. Residues: CARDTFSGVAGNEQFF.

This clone was counted many times. The chain has TRBV10-1 and TRBJ2-1, with D perhaps being TRBD1 or TRBD2 (7 bases each). Trimming cost V 8 bases and J 7 bases, with 18 bases left between them. CDR1 is WNHNN and CDR2 is SYGVQD in the germline V gene (reference sequence). The CDR3 is 14 residues long. CDR3 coding DNA: TGCGCCAGCCAGGGGGGGGGGGCGGATAATGAGCAGTTCTTC. Its protein product is CASQGGGADNEQFF.

There are many counts of this clone. This chain connects TRBV7-2 to TRBJ2-7, with D perhaps matching TRBD1 (6 bases). V gave up 1 base and J gave up 7 bases, with 17 bases separating them. Germline-derived CDR1 and CDR2 are SGHTA and FQGNSA. This CDR3 has 15 residues. CDR3 sequence (DNA): TGTGCCAGCAGCTTAGAGGCAGGGGAGTTGGGGGAGCAGTACTTC. Encoded protein: CASSLEAGELGEQYF.

This clone was picked up a small number of times. An end of the junction differs from the germline gene, which may be a read error. The chain couples TRBV28 to TRBJ1-5, with a tentative D call TRBD1 (6 bases). The CDR3 is 13 amino acids. Germline V gene data show CDR1 as MDHEN and CDR2 as SYDVKM. The CDR3 here is CAGSLYRVQPQHF. Written as DNA, the CDR3 is TGTGCCGGCAGTTTATACAGGGTTCAGCCCCAGCATTTT.

This clone was picked up many times. The same CDR3 is also encoded by other DNA sequences in this sample. This rearrangement joins TRBV5-1 to TRBJ1-4, with a weak D call TRBD1 (5 bases). The CDR3 extends over 15 amino acids. Trimming stripped 4 bases from V and 3 bases from J, with 13 bases between. The germline gives CDR1 SGHRS, CDR2 YFSETQ. In DNA form, the CDR3 reads TGCGCCAGCAGCCCCGTGGTGGGGGCTAATGAAAAACTGTTTTTT. Its translation: CASSPVVGANEKLFF.

This clone showed up many times. This chain connects TRBV7-3 to TRBJ2-1; a possible D gene is TRBD2 (6 bases). The CDR3 runs 13 residues. Trimming cost V 5 bases and J 11 bases, with 16 bases left between them. CDR1 is SGHTA, CDR2 FQGTGA, per germline. CDR3 in amino acids: CASSPLGSSKQFF. The CDR3 nucleotides read TGTGCCAGCAGCCCCCTCGGGAGCTCCAAGCAGTTCTTC.

This clone was observed at least ten times. The chain links TRBV6-1 to TRBJ1-5, with 7 bases matching TRBD1. Trimming removed 3 bases from V and 2 bases from J; junction bases left unmatched: 10. Germline CDR1 is MNHNS and CDR2 is SASEGT. CDR3 length equals 17 residues. The CDR3 nucleotides read TGTGCCAGCAGTGAGGTCCGGACAGGAAATGGCAATCAGCCCCAGCATTTT. Translation gives CASSEVRTGNGNQPQHF.

This clone was picked up many times. This chain uses TRBV20-1 with TRBJ2-7; D perhaps matches TRBD2 (5 bases). V was shortened by 4 bases and J by 3 bases, with 10 bases between the two germline ends. Germline CDR1 is DFQATT and CDR2 is SNEGSKA (reference sequence). This CDR3 has 12 residues. The DNA of the CDR3 is TGCAGTGCTAACCCCCGGGGCTACGAGCAGTACTTC. This encodes CSANPRGYEQYF.

The chain couples TRBV20-1 to TRBJ1-2, with D unclear. The CDR3 consists of 13 residues. V shed 4 bases and J shed 13 bases, with 22 bases lying between them. The germline CDR1 and CDR2 sequences are DFQATT and SNEGSKA (reference sequence). The CDR3 nucleotides are TGCAGTGCTACCCCGCCTAAGACCTATGGGTTCACCTTC. Translating it yields CSATPPKTYGFTF.

This clone was picked up many times. The gene calls are TRBV18 and TRBJ1-2, with a weak D call TRBD1 (6 bases). Germline CDR1 is KGHSH and CDR2 is LQKENI. This CDR3 spans 13 amino acids. V was pared by 3 bases and J by 5 bases, with 10 bases between. CDR3 in DNA: TGTGCCAGCTCACCGGACAGATTTTATGGCTACACCTTC. Translating it yields CASSPDRFYGYTF.

The chain recombines TRBV30 with TRBJ2-7; no firm D call. Germline V lookup: CDR1 GTSNPN, CDR2 SVGIG (reference sequence). The CDR3 extends over 13 amino acids. The V and J ends lost 0 bases and 3 bases respectively, with 9 bases between them. The CDR3 bases are TGTGCCTGGAGTGTAACAGCCCACTACGAGCAGTACTTC. As protein: CAWSVTAHYEQYF.

This clone was seen many times. This chain uses TRBV12-3 or TRBV12-4 with TRBJ1-1; 8 positions agree with TRBD1. V dropped 3 bases and J dropped 4; count of bases not matched to a gene: 1. The CDR3 spans 13 residues. The CDR3 sequence is CASSFTGGTEAFF. CDR3 nucleotides: TGTGCCAGCAGTTTTACAGGGGGCACTGAAGCTTTCTTT.

This clone has ten or more counts. The rearrangement uses TRBV30 and TRBJ1-1; TRBD1 is a possible D gene (6 bases). The CDR3 has 14 residues. From germline, CDR1 is GTSNPN and CDR2 SVGIG (reference sequence). The V gene lost 1 base and the J gene lost 10 bases, with 19 bases spanning the gap. CDR3 loop: CAWSGPLQGLRAFF. DNA of the CDR3: TGTGCCTGGAGTGGACCCCTACAGGGTCTACGAGCTTTCTTT.